A selection of T cell receptor beta chains follows, all from one sample in a study of blood T cell repertoires in COVID-19. Clones were sequenced by immunoSEQ multiplex PCR, and TCRdb holds only the in-frame ones, with some missing. The table shows about 150,000 clones, with roughly 84% occurring only once. The sequenced material came from PBMCs or T cells enriched from blood (not recorded which). These receptors all come from a woman aged 45-65 years who had recovered from COVID-19. Both conserved end residues are part of each CDR3. Each record gives: clone size, J gene, V gene, CDR3 length, D gene, CDR3 protein, CDR3 DNA. D genes are given only for firm matches. The listing skips clone size in some rows; elsewhere it reads once, few, many or a size class.

size: NA; J: TRBJ1-2; V: TRBV5-1; length: 16; D: NA; CDR3: CASSSGRGQQGYGYTF; DNA: TGCGCCAGCAGTTCGGGCAGGGGCCAACAGGGCTATGGCTACACCTTC
size: NA; J: TRBJ2-1; V: TRBV28; length: 15; D: TRBD2; CDR3: CASSPPKRGSDEQFF; DNA: TGTGCCAGCAGTCCTCCTAAGCGGGGATCCGATGAGCAGTTCTTC
size: NA; J: TRBJ1-2; V: TRBV15; length: 13; D: NA; CDR3: CATSRRQDYGYTF; DNA: TGTGCCACCAGCAGAAGACAGGACTATGGCTACACCTTC
size: NA; J: TRBJ2-7; V: TRBV5-5; length: 13; D: NA; CDR3: CASNTYGEGEQYF; DNA: TGTGCCAGCAACACCTATGGTGAGGGCGAGCAGTACTTC
size: NA; J: TRBJ2-1; V: TRBV2; length: 16; D: TRBD2; CDR3: CASSELGSGGYNEQFF; DNA: TGTGCCAGCAGTGAATTGGGTAGCGGGGGGTACAATGAGCAGTTCTTC
size: few; J: TRBJ1-1; V: TRBV28; length: 14; D: NA; CDR3: CASRSGLTNTEAFF; DNA: TGTGCCAGCAGGTCTGGACTGACGAACACTGAAGCTTTCTTT
size: NA; J: TRBJ2-1; V: TRBV6-6; length: 15; D: TRBD1; CDR3: CASSYGQGESNEQFF; DNA: TGTGCCAGCAGTTATGGACAGGGGGAGAGTAATGAGCAGTTCTTC
size: NA; J: TRBJ2-5; V: TRBV3-1/TRBV3-2; length: 15; D: NA; CDR3: CASSPDWGRKETQYF; DNA: TGTGCCAGCAGCCCAGATTGGGGCCGCAAAGAGACCCAGTACTTC
size: NA; J: TRBJ2-7; V: TRBV28; length: 14; D: TRBD1; CDR3: CASTRDRGAYEQYF; DNA: TGTGCCAGCACCCGGGACAGGGGAGCCTACGAGCAGTACTTC
size: NA; J: TRBJ2-1; V: TRBV6-5; length: 15; D: NA; CDR3: CASSLGAGSSNEQFF; DNA: TGTGCCAGCAGTCTTGGGGCTGGCTCCTCCAATGAGCAGTTCTTC
size: NA; J: TRBJ2-1; V: TRBV19; length: 15; D: TRBD2; CDR3: CASLTERDSYNEQFF; DNA: TGTGCCAGTCTGACAGAGCGGGACTCCTACAATGAGCAGTTCTTC
size: NA; J: TRBJ1-3; V: TRBV6-5; length: 16; D: NA; CDR3: CASSYDFFSSGNTIYF; DNA: TGTGCCAGCAGTTACGACTTTTTCTCCTCTGGAAACACCATATATTTT
size: NA; J: TRBJ2-7; V: TRBV3-1/TRBV3-2; length: 16; D: TRBD2; CDR3: CASSPGLASGYYEQYF; DNA: TGTGCCAGCAGCCCCGGACTAGCGAGCGGGTACTACGAGCAGTACTTC
size: NA; J: TRBJ2-7; V: TRBV13; length: 16; D: TRBD1; CDR3: CASSPLPTGGNYEQYF; DNA: TGTGCCAGCAGCCCCCTCCCGACAGGGGGCAACTACGAGCAGTACTTC
size: NA; J: TRBJ2-7; V: TRBV7-9; length: 14; D: NA; CDR3: CASSLVGEVNEQYF; DNA: TGTGCCAGCAGCTTAGTAGGGGAAGTCAACGAGCAGTACTTC
size: once; J: TRBJ1-1; V: TRBV5-4; length: 15; D: TRBD1; CDR3: CASSLPGGAGTEAFF; DNA: TGTGCCAGCAGCTTACCAGGGGGTGCGGGGACTGAAGCTTTCTTT
size: NA; J: TRBJ1-1; V: TRBV6-5; length: 14; D: NA; CDR3: CASTSREGITEAFF; DNA: TGTGCCAGCACCTCCCGGGAGGGAATTACTGAAGCTTTCTTT
size: NA; J: TRBJ1-1; V: TRBV5-1; length: 15; D: TRBD1; CDR3: CASSLVQGPYTEAFF; DNA: TGCGCCAGCAGCTTGGTACAGGGGCCATACACTGAAGCTTTCTTT
size: NA; J: TRBJ1-2; V: TRBV19; length: 14; D: NA; CDR3: CASSITAGLGGYTF; DNA: TGTGCCAGTAGTATTACGGCGGGGCTAGGTGGCTACACCTTC
size: once; J: TRBJ2-2; V: TRBV5-6; length: 15; D: NA; CDR3: CASSFYDSNTGELFF; DNA: TGTGCCAGCAGCTTCTACGACAGTAACACCGGGGAGCTGTTTTTT
size: NA; J: TRBJ2-7; V: TRBV3-1/TRBV3-2; length: 12; D: TRBD1; CDR3: CASGDTGGEQYF; DNA: TGTGCCAGCGGGGATACAGGGGGCGAGCAGTACTTC
size: NA; J: TRBJ2-2; V: TRBV3-1/TRBV3-2; length: 15; D: TRBD2; CDR3: CASSQVLAGAGELFF; DNA: TGTGCCAGCAGCCAAGTACTAGCGGGAGCCGGGGAGCTGTTTTTT
size: NA; J: TRBJ2-5; V: TRBV4-1; length: 15; D: NA; CDR3: CASSQAGVRGETQYF; DNA: TGCGCCAGCAGCCAAGCGGGAGTACGAGGGGAGACCCAGTACTTC
size: NA; J: TRBJ1-5; V: TRBV30; length: 15; D: TRBD1; CDR3: CAWSVRSGGSQPQHF; DNA: TGTGCCTGGAGTGTACGCTCAGGGGGTTCACAGCCCCAGCATTTT
size: NA; J: TRBJ1-5; V: TRBV6-6; length: 12; D: NA; CDR3: CASRGENQPQHF; DNA: TGTGCCAGCAGAGGGGAAAATCAGCCCCAGCATTTT
size: NA; J: TRBJ2-3; V: TRBV9; length: 19; D: NA; CDR3: CASSVTPAGALQVTDTQYF; DNA: TGTGCCAGCAGCGTAACCCCGGCAGGGGCCCTACAAGTCACAGATACGCAGTATTTT
size: NA; J: TRBJ1-5; V: TRBV6-5; length: 13; D: NA; CDR3: CATRGFSNQPQHF; DNA: TGTGCCACCAGGGGCTTTAGCAATCAGCCCCAGCATTTT